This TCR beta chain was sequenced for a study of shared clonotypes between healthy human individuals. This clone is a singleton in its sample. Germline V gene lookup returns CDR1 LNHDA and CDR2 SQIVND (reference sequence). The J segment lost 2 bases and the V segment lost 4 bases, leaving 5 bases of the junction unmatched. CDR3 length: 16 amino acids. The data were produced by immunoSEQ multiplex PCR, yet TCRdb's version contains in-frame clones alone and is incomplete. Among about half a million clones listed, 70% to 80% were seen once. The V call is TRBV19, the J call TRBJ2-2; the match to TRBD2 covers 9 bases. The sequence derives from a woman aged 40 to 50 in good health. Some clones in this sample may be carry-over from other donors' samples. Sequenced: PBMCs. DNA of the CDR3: TGTGCCAGTAGTAGGTGGACTAGCGATAACACCGGGGAGCTGTTTTTT. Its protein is CASSRWTSDNTGELFF.